This record concerns one T cell receptor beta chain sequence. Its antigen is unknown. The data derive from a study of vaccination and CD4 T cells after COVID-19. The Oncomine TCR Beta short-read assay was what sequenced the DNA obtained from cultured CD4+ T cells. TCRdb redid the calling of the PCR reads with MiXCR, one entry per CDR3 protein. The table lists about 11,000 distinct CDR3 sequences, roughly 64% of them singletons. Described treatment: roughly nine-day PBMC culture with coronavirus spike peptide pools or control peptides (ViraFEST assay). Sequenced input: CD4+ T cells from blood, cultured in vitro. The source of this sequence is a human donor who had recovered from COVID-19.

The CDR3 region has the DNA TGTGCCAGCAGCTTAACGCCTTACTCTGGAAACACCATATATTTT. Its protein product is CASSLTPYSGNTIYF. V and J are TRBV7-2 and TRBJ1-3, with D uncertain. The CDR3 contains 15 residues. Germline loops: CDR1 SGHTA, CDR2 FQGNSA. The germline V and J ends were trimmed by 2 bases and 0 bases, with 8 bases remaining between them.